This TCR beta chain comes out of a study of T cell repertoires in cytomegalovirus infection. Using its own MiXCR run on the reads, TCRdb lists one record per CDR3 protein. The sample carries about 52,000 distinct CDR3 sequences, less than 20% recorded once. CDR1 and CDR2 (germline): SEHNR, FQNEAQ (reference sequence). The ends were cut back, 3 bases at V and 2 bases at J, with 13 bases in the middle. The CDR3 totals 15 residues. Note on this clonotype: The antigen remains unidentified.

The clonotype originates from a human donor in good health (CMV status not recorded). Some clones in this sample may be carry-over from other donors' samples. This rearrangement joins TRBV7-9 to TRBJ2-5; maybe TRBD2 (5 bases). The sample consisted of CD8+ T cells from cultured PBMCs, taken from culture after CMV antigen stimulation. CDR3 protein: CASSFSGGGQETQYF. CDR3 in DNA: TGTGCCAGCAGCTTCAGCGGCGGCGGGCAAGAGACCCAGTACTTC.